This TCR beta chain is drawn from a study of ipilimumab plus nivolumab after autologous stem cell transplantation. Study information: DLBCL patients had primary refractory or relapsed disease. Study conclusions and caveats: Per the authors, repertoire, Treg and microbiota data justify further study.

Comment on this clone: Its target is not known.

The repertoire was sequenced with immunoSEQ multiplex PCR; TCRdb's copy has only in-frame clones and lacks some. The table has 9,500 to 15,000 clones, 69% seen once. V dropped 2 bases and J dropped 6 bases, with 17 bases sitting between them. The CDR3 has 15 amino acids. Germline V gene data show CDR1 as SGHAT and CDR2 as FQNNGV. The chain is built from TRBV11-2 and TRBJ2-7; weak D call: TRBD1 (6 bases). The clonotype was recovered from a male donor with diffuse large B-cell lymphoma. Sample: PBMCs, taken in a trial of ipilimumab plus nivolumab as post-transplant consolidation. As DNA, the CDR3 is TGTGCCAGCAGCTTATCCGCAGGGGTAGATCTCGAGCAGTACTTC. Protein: CASSLSAGVDLEQYF. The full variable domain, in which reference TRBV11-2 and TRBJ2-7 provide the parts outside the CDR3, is EAGVAQSPRYKIIEKRQSVAFWCNPISGHATLYWYQQILGQGPKLLIQFQNNGVVDDSQLPKDRFSAERLKGVDSTLKIQPAKLEDSAVYLCASSLSAGVDLEQYFGPGTRLTVT.